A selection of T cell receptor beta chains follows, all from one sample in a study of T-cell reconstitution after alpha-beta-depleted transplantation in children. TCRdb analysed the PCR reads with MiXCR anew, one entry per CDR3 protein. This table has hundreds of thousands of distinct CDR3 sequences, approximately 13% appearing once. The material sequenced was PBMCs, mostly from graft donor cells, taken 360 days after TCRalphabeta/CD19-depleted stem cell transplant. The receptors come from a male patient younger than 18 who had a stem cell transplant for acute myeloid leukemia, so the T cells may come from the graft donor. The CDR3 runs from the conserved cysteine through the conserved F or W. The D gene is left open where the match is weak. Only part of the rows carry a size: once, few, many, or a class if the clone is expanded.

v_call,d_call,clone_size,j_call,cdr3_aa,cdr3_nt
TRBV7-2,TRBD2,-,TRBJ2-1,CASSFFSGGLNEQFF,TGTGCCAGCAGCTTTTTTAGCGGGGGCCTCAATGAGCAGTTCTTC
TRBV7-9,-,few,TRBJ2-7,CASSSRRLADEQYF,TGTGCCAGCAGCTCCCGTCGGCTTGCCGACGAGCAGTACTTC
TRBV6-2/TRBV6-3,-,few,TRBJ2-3,CASREGAHSTDTQYF,TGTGCCAGCAGGGAGGGAGCGCATAGCACAGATACGCAGTATTTT
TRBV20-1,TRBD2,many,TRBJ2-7,CSAQSPGTSGTIPDEQYF,TGCAGTGCTCAAAGTCCCGGGACTAGCGGGACTATTCCTGACGAGCAGTACTTC
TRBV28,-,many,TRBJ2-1,CASSLREGQFNEQFF,TGTGCCAGCAGTTTACGGGAAGGACAGTTCAATGAGCAGTTCTTC
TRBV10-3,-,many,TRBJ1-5,CAIRGVGAGQPQHF,TGTGCCATCAGAGGAGTAGGGGCGGGTCAGCCCCAGCATTTT
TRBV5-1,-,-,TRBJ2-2,CASSLDTYTGELFF,TGCGCCAGCAGCCTGGACACCTACACCGGGGAGCTGTTTTTT
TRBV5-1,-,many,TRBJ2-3,CASSLAGTDTQYF,TGTGCCAGCAGCTTAGCGGGCACAGATACGCAGTATTTT
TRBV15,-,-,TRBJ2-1,CATSRDRVGVGQFF,TGTGCCACCAGCAGAGATCGCGTAGGAGTAGGGCAGTTCTTC
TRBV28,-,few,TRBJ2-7,CASSGGGPYEQYF,TGTGCCAGCAGTGGGGGGGGCCCCTACGAGCAGTACTTC
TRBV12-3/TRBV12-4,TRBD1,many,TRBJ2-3,CASSPIGTVRITDTQYF,TGTGCCAGCAGCCCTATCGGGACAGTCCGTATCACAGATACGCAGTATTTT
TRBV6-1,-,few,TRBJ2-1,CASARRYDNEQFF,TGTGCCAGCGCTAGGCGGTATGACAATGAGCAGTTCTTC
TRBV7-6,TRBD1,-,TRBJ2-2,CASSSPGQGSGGELFF,TGTGCCAGCAGCTCCCCGGGACAGGGAAGCGGAGGGGAGCTGTTTTTT
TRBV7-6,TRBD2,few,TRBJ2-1,CASSLGRTSGKIEQFF,TGTGCCAGCAGCTTAGGAAGGACTAGCGGGAAGATTGAGCAGTTCTTC
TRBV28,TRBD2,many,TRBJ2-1,CASSFLREGRYNEQFF,TGTGCCAGCAGTTTCCTGCGGGAGGGCCGGTACAATGAGCAGTTCTTC
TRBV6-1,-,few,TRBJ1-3,CASSLRSTIYF,TGTGCCAGCTCCCTGAGAAGCACCATATATTTT
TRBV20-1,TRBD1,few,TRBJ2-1,CSASLGDRDDVSYNEQFF,TGCAGTGCTAGCCTTGGGGACAGGGATGATGTCTCCTACAATGAGCAGTTCTTC
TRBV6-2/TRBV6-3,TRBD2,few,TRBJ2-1,CASSSRRSRGLAGEGEQFF,TGTGCCAGCAGTTCTCGAAGATCGCGAGGGCTAGCGGGAGAGGGCGAGCAGTTCTTC
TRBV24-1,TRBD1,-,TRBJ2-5,CATSDLPGTGNLETQYF,TGTGCCACCAGTGACCTACCCGGGACAGGGAATTTAGAGACCCAGTACTTC
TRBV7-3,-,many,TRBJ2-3,CASSYGTRPGTDTQYF,TGTGCCAGCAGCTACGGGACTCGCCCGGGCACAGATACGCAGTATTTT